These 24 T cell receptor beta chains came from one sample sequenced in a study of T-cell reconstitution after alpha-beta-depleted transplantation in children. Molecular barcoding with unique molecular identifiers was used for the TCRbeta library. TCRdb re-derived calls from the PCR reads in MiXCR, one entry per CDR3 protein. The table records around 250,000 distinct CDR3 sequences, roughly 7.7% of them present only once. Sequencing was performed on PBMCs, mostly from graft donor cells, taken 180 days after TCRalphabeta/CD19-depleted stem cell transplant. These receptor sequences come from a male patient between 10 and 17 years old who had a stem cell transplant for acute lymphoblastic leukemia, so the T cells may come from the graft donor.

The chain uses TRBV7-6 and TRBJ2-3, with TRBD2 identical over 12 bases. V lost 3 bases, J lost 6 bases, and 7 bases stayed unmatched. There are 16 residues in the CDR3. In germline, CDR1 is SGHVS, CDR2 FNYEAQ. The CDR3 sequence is CASSLLAGGPSDTQYF. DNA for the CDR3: TGTGCCAGCAGCTTGCTAGCGGGAGGGCCCTCTGATACGCAGTATTTT.

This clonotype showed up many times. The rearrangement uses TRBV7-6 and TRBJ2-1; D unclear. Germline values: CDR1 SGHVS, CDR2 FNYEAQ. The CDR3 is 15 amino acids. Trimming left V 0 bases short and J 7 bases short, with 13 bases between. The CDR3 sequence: CASSLAVISRNEQFF. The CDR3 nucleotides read TGTGCCAGCAGCTTAGCGGTAATTTCGAGGAATGAGCAGTTCTTC. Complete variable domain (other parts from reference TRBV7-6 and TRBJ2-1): GAGVSQSPRYKVTKRGQDVALRCDPISGHVSLYWYRQALGQGPEFLTYFNYEAQQDKSGLPNDRFSAERPEGSISTLTIQRTEQRDSAMYRCASSLAVISRNEQFFGPGTRLTVL.

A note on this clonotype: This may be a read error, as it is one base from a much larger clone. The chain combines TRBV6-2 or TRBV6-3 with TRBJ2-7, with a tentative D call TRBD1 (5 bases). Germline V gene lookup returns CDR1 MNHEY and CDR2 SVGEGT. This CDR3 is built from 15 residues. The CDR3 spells CGSSYVVGHLYEQYF. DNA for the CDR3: TGTGGCAGCAGTTACGTGGTGGGGCATCTCTACGAGCAGTACTTC.

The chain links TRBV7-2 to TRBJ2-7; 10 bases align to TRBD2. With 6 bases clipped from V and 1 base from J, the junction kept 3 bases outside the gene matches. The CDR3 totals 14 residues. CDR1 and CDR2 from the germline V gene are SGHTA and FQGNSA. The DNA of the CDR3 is TGTGCCAGCAGGAGGACTAGCGGATCCTACGAGCAGTACTTC. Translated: CASRRTSGSYEQYF.

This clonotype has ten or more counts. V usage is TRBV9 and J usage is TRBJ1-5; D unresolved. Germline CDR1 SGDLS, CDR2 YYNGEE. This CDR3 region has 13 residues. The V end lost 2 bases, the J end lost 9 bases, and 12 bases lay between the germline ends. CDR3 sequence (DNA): TGTGCCAGCAGCGTGGACGGTGAGCGGCCCCAGCATTTT. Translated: CASSVDGERPQHF.

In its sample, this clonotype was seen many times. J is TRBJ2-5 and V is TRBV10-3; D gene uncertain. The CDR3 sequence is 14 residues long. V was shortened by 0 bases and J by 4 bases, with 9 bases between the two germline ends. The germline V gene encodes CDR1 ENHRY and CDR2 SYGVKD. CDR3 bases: TGTGCCATCAGTGAGTCGGGCCGTGGAGAGACCCAGTACTTC. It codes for CAISESGRGETQYF.

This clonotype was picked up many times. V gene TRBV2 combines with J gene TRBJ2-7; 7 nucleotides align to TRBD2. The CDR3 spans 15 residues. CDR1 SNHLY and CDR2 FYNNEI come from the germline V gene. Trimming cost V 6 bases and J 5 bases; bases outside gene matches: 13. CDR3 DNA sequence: TGTGCCAGCAGCTCCAGTGAGGCGGGAGAGAACGAGCAGTACTTC. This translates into CASSSSEAGENEQYF.

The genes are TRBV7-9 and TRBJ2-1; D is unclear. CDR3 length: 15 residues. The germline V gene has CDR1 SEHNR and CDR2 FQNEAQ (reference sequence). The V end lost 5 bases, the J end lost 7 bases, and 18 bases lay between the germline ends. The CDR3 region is CASSPPIIDGNEQFF. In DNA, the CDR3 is TGTGCCAGCAGCCCGCCCATAATAGACGGGAATGAGCAGTTCTTC.

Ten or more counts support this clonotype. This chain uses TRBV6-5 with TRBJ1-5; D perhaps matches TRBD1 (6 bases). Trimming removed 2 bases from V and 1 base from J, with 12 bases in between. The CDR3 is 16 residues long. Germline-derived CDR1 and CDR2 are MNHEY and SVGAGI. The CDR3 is CASSYLQGQSNQPQHF. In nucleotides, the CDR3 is TGTGCCAGCAGTTACCTACAGGGACAAAGCAATCAGCCCCAGCATTTT.

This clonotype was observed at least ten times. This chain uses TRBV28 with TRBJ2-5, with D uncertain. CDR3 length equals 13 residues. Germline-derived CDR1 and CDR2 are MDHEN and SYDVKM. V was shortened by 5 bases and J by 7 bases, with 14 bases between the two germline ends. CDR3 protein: CASSINNPGTQYF. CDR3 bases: TGTGCCAGCAGTATAAACAACCCGGGGACCCAGTACTTC.

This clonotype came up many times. The CDR3 sequence is CAISSLADTQYF. The CDR3 coding sequence is TGTGCCATCAGTTCGCTAGCAGATACGCAGTATTTT. This chain joins TRBV10-3 and TRBJ2-3; no firm D call. This CDR3 comprises 12 residues. The ends were cut back, 5 bases at V and 4 bases at J, with 7 bases in the middle. Germline V gives CDR1 ENHRY, CDR2 SYGVKD.

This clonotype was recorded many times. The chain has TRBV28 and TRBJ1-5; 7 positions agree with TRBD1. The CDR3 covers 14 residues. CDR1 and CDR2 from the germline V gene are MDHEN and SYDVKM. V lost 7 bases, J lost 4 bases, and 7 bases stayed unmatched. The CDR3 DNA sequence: TGTGCCAGCACCTCGACAGGGCAAAATCAGCCCCAGCATTTT. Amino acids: CASTSTGQNQPQHF.

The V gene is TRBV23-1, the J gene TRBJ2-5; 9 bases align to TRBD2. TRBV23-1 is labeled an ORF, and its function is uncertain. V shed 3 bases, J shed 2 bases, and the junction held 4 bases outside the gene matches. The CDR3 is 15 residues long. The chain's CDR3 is CASSHRTSEQETQYF. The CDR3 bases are TGCGCCAGCAGTCACCGGACTAGCGAACAAGAGACCCAGTACTTC.

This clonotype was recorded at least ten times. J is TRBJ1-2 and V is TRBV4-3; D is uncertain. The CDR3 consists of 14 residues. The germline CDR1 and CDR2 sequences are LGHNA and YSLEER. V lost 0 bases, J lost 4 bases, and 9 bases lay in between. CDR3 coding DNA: TGCGCCAGCAGCCAAGATTTGTCCGGCTATGGCTACACCTTC. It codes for CASSQDLSGYGYTF.

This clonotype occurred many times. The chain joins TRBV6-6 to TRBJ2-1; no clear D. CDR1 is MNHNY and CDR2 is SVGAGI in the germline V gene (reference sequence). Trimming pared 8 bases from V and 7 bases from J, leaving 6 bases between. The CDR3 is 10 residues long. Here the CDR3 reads CASAGNEQFF. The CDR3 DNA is TGTGCCAGCGCTGGGAATGAGCAGTTCTTC.

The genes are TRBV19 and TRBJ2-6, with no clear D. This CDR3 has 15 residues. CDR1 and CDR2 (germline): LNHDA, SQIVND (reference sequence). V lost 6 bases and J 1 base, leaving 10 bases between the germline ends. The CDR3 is CASRTTSSGANVLTF. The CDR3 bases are TGTGCCAGTAGAACAACTTCTTCTGGGGCCAACGTCCTGACTTTC. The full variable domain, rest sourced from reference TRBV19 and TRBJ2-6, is DGGITQSPKYLFRKEGQNVTLSCEQNLNHDAMYWYRQDPGQGLRLIYYSQIVNDFQKGDIAEGYSVSREKKESFPLTVTSAQKNPTAFYLCASRTTSSGANVLTFGAGSRLTVL.

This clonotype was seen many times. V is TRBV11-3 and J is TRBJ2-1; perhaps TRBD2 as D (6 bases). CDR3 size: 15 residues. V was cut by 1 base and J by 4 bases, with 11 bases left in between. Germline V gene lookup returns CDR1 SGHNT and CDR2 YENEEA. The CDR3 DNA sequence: TGTGCCAGCAGCTTAGTTGGAGGGGCTTACAATGAGCAGTTCTTC. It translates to CASSLVGGAYNEQFF.

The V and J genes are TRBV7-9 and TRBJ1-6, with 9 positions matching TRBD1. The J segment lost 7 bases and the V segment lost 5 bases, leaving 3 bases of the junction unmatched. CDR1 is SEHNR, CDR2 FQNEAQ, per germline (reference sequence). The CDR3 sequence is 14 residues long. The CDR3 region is CASSATGGNSPLHF. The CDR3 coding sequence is TGTGCCAGCAGCGCCACAGGGGGCAATTCACCCCTCCACTTT.

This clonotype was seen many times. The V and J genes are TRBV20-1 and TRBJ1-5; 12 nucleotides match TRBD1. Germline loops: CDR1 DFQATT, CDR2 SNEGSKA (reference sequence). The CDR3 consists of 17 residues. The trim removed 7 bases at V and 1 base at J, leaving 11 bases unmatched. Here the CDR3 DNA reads TGCAGTGTTAGCCCGGGACAGGGGGCTAGGAGCAATCAGCCCCAGCATTTT. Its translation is CSVSPGQGARSNQPQHF.

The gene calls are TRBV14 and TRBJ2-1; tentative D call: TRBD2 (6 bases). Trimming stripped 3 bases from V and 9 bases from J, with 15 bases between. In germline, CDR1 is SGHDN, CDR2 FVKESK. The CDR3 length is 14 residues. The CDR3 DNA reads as TGTGCCAGCAGCCAGGGACTTCTTTTCGGTGAGCAGTTCTTC. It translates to CASSQGLLFGEQFF.

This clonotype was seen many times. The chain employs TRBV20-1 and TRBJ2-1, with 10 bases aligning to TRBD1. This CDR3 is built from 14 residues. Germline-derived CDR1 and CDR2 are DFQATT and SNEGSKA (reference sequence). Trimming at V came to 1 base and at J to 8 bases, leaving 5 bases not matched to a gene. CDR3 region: CSARGTGGGDEQFF. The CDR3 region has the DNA TGCAGTGCTAGAGGGACAGGGGGAGGCGATGAGCAGTTCTTC.

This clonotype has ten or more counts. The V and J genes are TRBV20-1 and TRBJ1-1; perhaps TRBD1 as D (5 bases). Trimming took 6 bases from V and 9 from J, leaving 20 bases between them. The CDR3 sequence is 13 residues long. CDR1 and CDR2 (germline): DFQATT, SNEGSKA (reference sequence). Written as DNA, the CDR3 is TGCAGTGCCCCACGGGGGGGAGTAGGGAAAGCTTTCTTT. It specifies CSAPRGGVGKAFF.

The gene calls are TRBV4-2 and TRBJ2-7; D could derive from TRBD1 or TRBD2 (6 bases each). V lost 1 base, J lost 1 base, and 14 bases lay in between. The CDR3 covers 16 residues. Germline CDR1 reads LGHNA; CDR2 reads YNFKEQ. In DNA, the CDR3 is TGTGCCAGCAGCCAAGCCGAACGGGGGCCGTCCTACGAGCAGTACTTC. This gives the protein CASSQAERGPSYEQYF.

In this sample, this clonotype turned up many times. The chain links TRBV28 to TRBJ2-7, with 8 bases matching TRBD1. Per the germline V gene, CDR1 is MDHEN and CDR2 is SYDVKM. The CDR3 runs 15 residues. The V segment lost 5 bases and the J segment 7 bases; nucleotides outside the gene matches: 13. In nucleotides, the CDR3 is TGTGCCAGCAGTGCAGACAGGGGCCCTAGAGAAGAGCAGTACTTC. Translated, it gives CASSADRGPREEQYF.